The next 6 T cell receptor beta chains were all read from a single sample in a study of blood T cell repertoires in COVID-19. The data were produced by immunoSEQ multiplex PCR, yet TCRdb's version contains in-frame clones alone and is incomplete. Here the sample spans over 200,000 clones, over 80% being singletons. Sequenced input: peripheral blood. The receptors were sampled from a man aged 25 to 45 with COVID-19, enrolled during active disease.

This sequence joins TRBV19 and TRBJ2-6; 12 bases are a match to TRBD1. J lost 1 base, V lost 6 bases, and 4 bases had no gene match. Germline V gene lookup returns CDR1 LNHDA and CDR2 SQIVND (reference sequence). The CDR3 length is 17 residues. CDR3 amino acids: CASRPGQGASGANVLTF. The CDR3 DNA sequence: TGTGCCAGTAGGCCGGGACAGGGGGCTTCTGGGGCCAACGTCCTGACTTTC.

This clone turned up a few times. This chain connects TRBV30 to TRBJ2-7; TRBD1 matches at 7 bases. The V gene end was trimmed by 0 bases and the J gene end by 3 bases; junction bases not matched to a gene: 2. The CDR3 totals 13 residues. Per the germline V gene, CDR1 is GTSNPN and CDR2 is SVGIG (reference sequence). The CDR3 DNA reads TGTGCCTGGAGTGTACAGGGGCACTACGAGCAGTACTTC. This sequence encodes CAWSVQGHYEQYF.

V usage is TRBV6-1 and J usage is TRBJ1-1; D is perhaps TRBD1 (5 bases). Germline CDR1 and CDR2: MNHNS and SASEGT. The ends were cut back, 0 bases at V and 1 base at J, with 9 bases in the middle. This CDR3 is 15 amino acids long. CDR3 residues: CASSEAPGPNTEAFF. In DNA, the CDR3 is TGTGCCAGCAGTGAAGCGCCAGGGCCGAACACTGAAGCTTTCTTT.

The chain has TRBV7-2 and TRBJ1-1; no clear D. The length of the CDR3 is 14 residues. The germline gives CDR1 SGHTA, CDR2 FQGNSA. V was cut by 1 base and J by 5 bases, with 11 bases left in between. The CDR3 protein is CASSLEWTGTEAFF. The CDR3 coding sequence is TGTGCCAGCAGCTTAGAATGGACGGGGACTGAAGCTTTCTTT. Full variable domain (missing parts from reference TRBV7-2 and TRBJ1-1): GAGVSQSPSNKVTEKGKDVELRCDPISGHTALYWYRQSLGQGLEFLIYFQGNSAPDKSGLPSDRFSAERTGGSVSTLTIQRTQQEDSAVYLCASSLEWTGTEAFFGQGTRLTVV.

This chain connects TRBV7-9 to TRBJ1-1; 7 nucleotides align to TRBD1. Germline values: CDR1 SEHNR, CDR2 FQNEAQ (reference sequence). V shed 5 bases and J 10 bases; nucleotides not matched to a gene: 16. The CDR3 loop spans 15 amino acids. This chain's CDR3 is CASSQGGGLSGGAFF. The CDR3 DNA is TGTGCCAGCAGCCAGGGGGGCGGCCTTAGCGGTGGAGCTTTCTTT.

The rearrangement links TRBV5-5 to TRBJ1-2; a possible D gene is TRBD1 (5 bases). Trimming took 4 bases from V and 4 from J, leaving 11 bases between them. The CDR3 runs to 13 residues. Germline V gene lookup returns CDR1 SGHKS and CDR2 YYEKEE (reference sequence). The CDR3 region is CASSPDGGYGYTF. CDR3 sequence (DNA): TGTGCCAGCAGCCCGGACGGGGGCTATGGCTACACCTTC.